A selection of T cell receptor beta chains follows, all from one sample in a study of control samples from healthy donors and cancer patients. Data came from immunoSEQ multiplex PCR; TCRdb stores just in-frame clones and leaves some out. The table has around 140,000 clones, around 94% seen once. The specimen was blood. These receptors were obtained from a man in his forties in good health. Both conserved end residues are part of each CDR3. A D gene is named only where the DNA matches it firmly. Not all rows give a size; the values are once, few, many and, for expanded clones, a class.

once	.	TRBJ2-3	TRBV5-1	CASREKTGTSTDTQYF	TGCGCCAGCAGGGAAAAGACAGGGACTAGCACAGATACGCAGTATTTT
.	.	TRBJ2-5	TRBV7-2	CASSLGFGETQYF	TGTGCCAGCAGCTTAGGTTTTGGAGAGACCCAGTACTTC
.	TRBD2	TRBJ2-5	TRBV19	CASSIHGSGRGETQYF	TGTGCCAGTAGTATCCATGGCAGCGGGAGGGGAGAGACCCAGTACTTC
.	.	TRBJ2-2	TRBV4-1	CASSQQEGPGELFF	TGCGCCAGCAGCCAACAGGAGGGACCCGGGGAGCTGTTTTTT
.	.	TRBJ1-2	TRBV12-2	CASRFHFSWHRVDYGYTF	TGTGCAAGTCGCTTCCACTTCAGTTGGCACAGGGTGGATTATGGCTACACCTTC
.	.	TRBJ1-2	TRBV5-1	CASRPTVAIGYTF	TGCGCCAGCAGGCCAACGGTGGCAATTGGCTACACCTTC
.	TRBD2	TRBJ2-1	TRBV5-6	CASSSKLAGEYNEQFF	TGTGCCAGCAGCTCCAAACTAGCGGGGGAATACAATGAGCAGTTCTTC
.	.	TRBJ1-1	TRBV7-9	CASSREPNTEAFF	TGTGCCAGCAGCCGAGAACCTAACACTGAAGCTTTCTTT
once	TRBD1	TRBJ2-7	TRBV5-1	CASSGDSLEYF	TGCGCCAGCAGCGGGGACAGCTTGGAGTACTTC
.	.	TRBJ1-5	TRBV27	CASSLRQGFESNQPQHF	TGTGCCAGCAGTTTACGCCAGGGGTTCGAAAGCAATCAGCCCCAGCATTTT
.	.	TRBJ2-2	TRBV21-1	CPSSKEGAGGSGGELFF	TGTCCCAGCAGCAAAGAAGGAGCGGGGGGGTCAGGAGGGGAGCTGTTTTTT
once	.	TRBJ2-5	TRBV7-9	CASSLVSARGTQYF	TGTGCCAGCAGCTTAGTATCAGCCCGGGGGACCCAGTACTTC
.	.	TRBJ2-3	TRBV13	CASSSTHTDTQYF	TGTGCCAGCAGCTCAACGCACACAGATACGCAGTATTTT
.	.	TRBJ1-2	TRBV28	CASSRRKTYGYTF	TGTGCCAGCAGCCGGAGGAAAACCTATGGCTACACCTTC
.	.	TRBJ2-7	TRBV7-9	CASSFGDGAYEQYF	TGTGCCAGCAGCTTTGGCGACGGAGCCTACGAGCAGTACTTC
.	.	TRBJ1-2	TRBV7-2	CASSLPLTGRKNYGYTF	TGTGCCAGCAGCTTACCCCTTACAGGCCGTAAAAACTATGGCTACACCTTC
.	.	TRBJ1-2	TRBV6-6	CASSYSSTELDGYTF	TGTGCCAGCAGTTACTCCTCGACAGAGTTGGATGGCTACACCTTC
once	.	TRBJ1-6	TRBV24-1	CATSPGWGSPLHF	TGTGCCACCAGTCCAGGATGGGGTTCACCCCTCCACTTT
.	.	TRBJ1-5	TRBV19	CASSIGHRHAQPQHF	TGTGCCAGTAGTATAGGCCACAGGCACGCTCAGCCCCAGCATTTT
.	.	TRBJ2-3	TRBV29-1	CSVEVGADTQYF	TGCAGCGTTGAAGTGGGAGCAGATACGCAGTATTTT
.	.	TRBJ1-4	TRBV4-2	CASSQGTTGAVEKLFF	TGTGCCAGCAGCCAAGGAACGACAGGCGCGGTTGAAAAACTGTTTTTT
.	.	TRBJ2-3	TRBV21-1	CASSKGTSGSTDTQYF	TGTGCCAGCAGCAAAGGGACTAGCGGGAGCACAGATACGCAGTATTTT
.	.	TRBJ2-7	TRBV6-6	CASSYSMAGNSYEQYF	TGTGCCAGCAGTTACTCGATGGCAGGGAACTCCTACGAGCAGTACTTC
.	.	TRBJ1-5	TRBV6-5	CASGVNQPQHF	TGTGCCAGCGGGGTCAATCAGCCCCAGCATTTT
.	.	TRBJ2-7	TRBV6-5	CASREGAYSYEQYF	TGTGCCAGCAGGGAGGGTGCCTACTCCTACGAGCAGTACTTC
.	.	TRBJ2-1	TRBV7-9	CASSLVSRNEQFF	TGTGCCAGCAGCTTAGTTTCCCGCAATGAGCAGTTCTTC
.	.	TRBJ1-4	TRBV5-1	CASSLGAGRKEKLFF	TGCGCCAGCAGCTTGGGGGCAGGGAGGAAGGAAAAACTGTTTTTT
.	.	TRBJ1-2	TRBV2	CASTQKGWGYTF	TGTGCCAGCACCCAGAAAGGCTGGGGCTACACCTTC
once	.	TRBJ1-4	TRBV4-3	CASSHGRNEKLFF	TGCGCCAGCAGCCACGGACGTAATGAAAAACTGTTTTTT
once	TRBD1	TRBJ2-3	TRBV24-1	CATSDWDRGTDTQYF	TGTGCCACCAGTGATTGGGACAGGGGCACAGATACGCAGTATTTT
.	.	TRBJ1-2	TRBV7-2	CASSLGSNRDNYGYTF	TGTGCCAGCAGCTTAGGTTCGAACAGAGACAACTATGGCTACACCTTC
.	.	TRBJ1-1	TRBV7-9	CASSTGPQEAFF	TGTGCCAGCAGCACTGGGCCTCAGGAAGCTTTCTTT
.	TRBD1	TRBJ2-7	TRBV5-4	CASSWAQGDYEQYF	TGTGCCAGCAGCTGGGCACAGGGGGATTACGAGCAGTACTTC
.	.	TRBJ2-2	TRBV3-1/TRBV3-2	CASSDDRGELFF	TGTGCCAGCAGCGACGACAGGGGGGAGCTGTTTTTT
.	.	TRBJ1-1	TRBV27	CASSSRMNTEAFF	TGTGCCAGCAGTTCCCGTATGAACACTGAAGCTTTCTTT
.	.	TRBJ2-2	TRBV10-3	CAITAGGGGGQSGELFF	TGTGCCATCACCGCCGGAGGGGGCGGTGGTCAATCCGGGGAGCTGTTTTTT
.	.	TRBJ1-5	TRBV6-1	CASSEPAENSNQPQHF	TGTGCCAGCAGTGAACCGGCAGAAAATAGCAATCAGCCCCAGCATTTT
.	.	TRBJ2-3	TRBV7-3	CASSLRAGGRVDTQYF	TGTGCCAGCAGCTTACGGGCCGGGGGGCGCGTCGATACGCAGTATTTT
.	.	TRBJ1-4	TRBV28	CASSLSGVGRELFF	TGTGCCAGCAGTTTATCTGGGGTAGGGCGGGAACTGTTTTTT
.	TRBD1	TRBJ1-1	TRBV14	CASSQDGPGGRNTEAFF	TGTGCCAGCAGCCAAGATGGGCCAGGGGGAAGGAACACTGAAGCTTTCTTT
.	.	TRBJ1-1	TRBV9	CASSVKQESNTEAFF	TGTGCCAGCAGCGTTAAACAGGAATCGAACACTGAAGCTTTCTTT
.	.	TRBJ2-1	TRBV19	CASSRPKGSLIDEQFF	TGTGCCAGTAGCAGACCGAAGGGTAGCCTTATCGATGAGCAGTTCTTC
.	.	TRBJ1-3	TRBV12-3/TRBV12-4	CASSPTGNTIYF	TGTGCCAGCAGCCCAACTGGAAACACCATATATTTT
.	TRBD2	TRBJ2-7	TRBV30	CACQLGKGAGGPNEQYF	TGTGCCTGCCAACTTGGAAAGGGAGCGGGGGGGCCCAACGAGCAGTACTTC
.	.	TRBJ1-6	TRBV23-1	CASSGRNSPLHF	TGCGCCAGCAGCGGCAGGAACTCACCCCTCCACTTT
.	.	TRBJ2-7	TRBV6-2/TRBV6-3	CASSDNSAGEHEQYF	TGTGCCAGCAGTGACAATTCAGCCGGCGAGCACGAGCAGTACTTC
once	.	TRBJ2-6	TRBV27	CASSSEGLGANVLTF	TGTGCCAGCAGTTCAGAGGGGTTAGGGGCCAACGTCCTGACTTTC
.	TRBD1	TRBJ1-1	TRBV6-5	CASSNGQGAYTEAFF	TGTGCCAGCAGTAACGGACAGGGGGCTTACACTGAAGCTTTCTTT
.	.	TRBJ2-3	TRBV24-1	CATRFASTDTQYF	TGTGCCACCAGATTCGCTAGCACAGATACGCAGTATTTT
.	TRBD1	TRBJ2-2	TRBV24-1	CATSVSQGARYRTGELFF	TGTGCCACCAGTGTATCCCAGGGGGCGAGGTATCGGACCGGGGAGCTGTTTTTT
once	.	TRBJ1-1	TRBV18	CASSPLAQEAFF	TGTGCCAGCTCACCGCTCGCACAGGAAGCTTTCTTT
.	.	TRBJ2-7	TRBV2	CASSLTGKPYEQYF	TGTGCCAGCAGCCTAACAGGGAAGCCCTACGAGCAGTACTTC